Listed below are T cell receptor beta chains from one sample, sequenced in a study of T-cell memory formation after mild COVID-19. TCRdb reprocessed the 5' RACE reads via MiXCR and lists one record per CDR3 protein. The table records around 200,000 distinct CDR3 sequences, 20% to 25% of them present only once. The specimen sequenced was PBMCs or a T cell subset sorted from them (not recorded which). Every receptor here comes from an adult woman who had mild COVID-19 (a few samples of this study predate the infection). Cell type and time point are not known. Each CDR3 is given with its conserved first and last residue. Fields, in order: J gene, D gene, CDR3 length, clone size, V gene, CDR3 DNA, CDR3 protein. The D gene is left open where the match is weak. Size is omitted from some rows. Given values are once, few, many or a class for expanded clones.

TRBJ2-1 TRBD1 12 few TRBV7-3 TGTGCCAGCAGCAAGACAGGGTATGAGCAGTTCTTC CASSKTGYEQFF
TRBJ2-2 . 15 once TRBV7-9 TGTGCCAGCAGCTTGGAAGGGGGGGTCACCGGGGAGCTGTTTTTT CASSLEGGVTGELFF
TRBJ1-6 . 16 few TRBV7-3 TGTGCCAGCAGTCAAATGGGGGCGGCTTGGGATTCACCCCTCCACTTT CASSQMGAAWDSPLHF
TRBJ1-2 . 12 . TRBV3-1 TGTGCCAGCAGTAACCTTTGGGCTGGCTACACCTTC CASSNLWAGYTF
TRBJ2-6 . 14 . TRBV4-1 TGCGCCAGCAGCCAGGACTCTGGGGCCAACGTCCTGACTTTC CASSQDSGANVLTF
TRBJ2-7 . 14 many TRBV7-6 TGTGCCAGCAGCTTAGGGAATGACGGATACGAGCAGTACTTC CASSLGNDGYEQYF
TRBJ2-3 TRBD2 15 few TRBV7-2 TGTGCCAGCAGCTTAATGACTAGCCGAGGGGATACGCAGTATTTT CASSLMTSRGDTQYF
TRBJ2-3 TRBD2 17 few TRBV3-1 TGTGCCAGCAGCCAAGATTACCTAGCGGAAGACACAGATACGCAGTATTTT CASSQDYLAEDTDTQYF
TRBJ2-5 . 12 . TRBV28 TGTGCCAGCAGGCGGGGTGGAGAGACCCAGTACTTC CASRRGGETQYF
TRBJ2-1 . 10 many TRBV9 TGTGCCAGCGGGGGTAATGAGCAGTTCTTC CASGGNEQFF
TRBJ2-7 . 11 few TRBV20-1 TGCAGTGCTAGAGCGGCCTACGAGCAGTACTTC CSARAAYEQYF
TRBJ2-3 . 15 few TRBV20-1 TGCAGTGCTAGAGATACGAGGGAGGGGGCAGATACGCAGTATTTT CSARDTREGADTQYF
TRBJ2-1 . 14 . TRBV29-1 TGCAGCGTTGTGGAGGGGCAGACGTACAATGAGCAGTTCTTC CSVVEGQTYNEQFF
TRBJ2-3 . 15 . TRBV7-3 TGTGCCAGCAGCTTAAAGGACAGCAAAGCAGATACGCAGTATTTT CASSLKDSKADTQYF
TRBJ1-6 . 16 few TRBV27 TGTGCCAGCAGTTTAGAGAACGAAGGTAACATTTCACCCCTCCACTTT CASSLENEGNISPLHF
TRBJ2-2 TRBD1 17 . TRBV5-5 TGTGCCAGCAGTTACCGATCCGGGACAGGTAACACCGGGGAGCTGTTTTTT CASSYRSGTGNTGELFF
TRBJ2-5 . 14 many TRBV12-3/TRBV12-4 TGTGCCAGCAGTTCGGACAGTTACCAAGAGACCCAGTACTTC CASSSDSYQETQYF
TRBJ1-2 . 15 . TRBV15 TGTGCCACCAGCAGAGATCTTACGGACAACTATGGCTACACCTTC CATSRDLTDNYGYTF
TRBJ1-1 . 12 few TRBV7-9 TGTGCCAGCTGGGGTGGGGGGCCTGAAGCTTTCTTT CASWGGGPEAFF
TRBJ2-7 . 12 many TRBV29-1 TGCAGCGTTGTCGCGGTACTGGGCGAGCAGTACTTC CSVVAVLGEQYF
TRBJ2-7 . 15 few TRBV5-6 TGTGCCAGCAGCCTACGGCCGCATCGGGTCTACGAGCAGTACTTC CASSLRPHRVYEQYF
TRBJ2-7 . 14 . TRBV27 TGTGCCAGCAGCCTCAAGGGGTTTTGGTACGAGCAGTACTTC CASSLKGFWYEQYF
TRBJ2-2 . 13 many TRBV5-6 TGTGCCAGCAGCTTGGTCCTCACCGGGGAGCTGTTTTTT CASSLVLTGELFF
TRBJ2-1 TRBD2 13 many TRBV15 TGTGCCACCAGCAGTTCTAGCGGGAGACCCCAGTTCTTC CATSSSSGRPQFF
TRBJ1-1 . 16 . TRBV5-1 TGCGCCAGCAGCTTGGCCCAGGCAGGGCTGCACACTGAAGCTTTCTTT CASSLAQAGLHTEAFF
TRBJ1-2 TRBD1 14 few TRBV9 TGTGCCAGCAGAGGCCAGGGGGTAGGCTATGGCTACACCTTC CASRGQGVGYGYTF
TRBJ1-2 TRBD1 16 few TRBV10-3 TGTGCCATCAGCACGGAACAGGGGGACCCGTACTATGGCTACACCTTC CAISTEQGDPYYGYTF
TRBJ2-6 . 12 few TRBV12-3/TRBV12-4 TGTGCCAGCACTTCCGGGGCCAACGTCCTGACTTTC CASTSGANVLTF
TRBJ1-5 . 16 few TRBV7-8 TGTGCCAGCAGCTTAAGTGGGGACTATAGCAATCAGCCCCAGCATTTT CASSLSGDYSNQPQHF
TRBJ2-1 TRBD2 14 few TRBV5-1 TGCGCCAGCAGCTTGGTCTCGGGAGGGGGTGAGCAGTTCTTC CASSLVSGGGEQFF
TRBJ2-2 TRBD1 13 few TRBV7-8 TGTGCCAGCATGCAGGGGGCGTCCGGGGAGCTGTTTTTT CASMQGASGELFF
TRBJ2-7 . 16 . TRBV12-3/TRBV12-4 TGTGCCAGCAGTTTAGTGTTGGGAGAAAAACTCTACGAGCAGTACTTC CASSLVLGEKLYEQYF
TRBJ2-1 TRBD2 18 . TRBV12-3/TRBV12-4 TGTGCCAGCAGTTTCGAGGGACTAGCGGGCTTAGGGGGCAATGAGCAGTTCTTC CASSFEGLAGLGGNEQFF
TRBJ1-1 . 12 once TRBV24-1 TGTGCCACCCCTCCCCGTGGTGGTGAAGCTTTCTTT CATPPRGGEAFF
TRBJ2-1 . 14 . TRBV2 TGTGCCAGCAGTGCAAAGGACTTTTACAATGAGCAGTTCTTC CASSAKDFYNEQFF
TRBJ2-1 TRBD2 15 . TRBV20-1 TGCAGTGCTAAAGAACTAGCGGGAGGGCTGTATGAGCAGTTCTTC CSAKELAGGLYEQFF
TRBJ2-7 . 13 . TRBV6-6 TGTGCCAGCAAAGGGGCAGAAACCTACGAGCAGTACTTC CASKGAETYEQYF
TRBJ2-3 TRBD1 15 . TRBV6-4 TGTGCCAGCAGCACCCGGACAGGGGACACAGATACGCAGTATTTT CASSTRTGDTDTQYF
TRBJ2-1 TRBD2 16 few TRBV6-5 TGTGCCAGCACCCCGGCGGGAGCGGCCTCCTACAATGAGCAGTTCTTC CASTPAGAASYNEQFF
TRBJ1-2 . 15 few TRBV12-3/TRBV12-4 TGTGCCAGCAGTTTTCCGGGACAAGACATTCAGGGCTACACCTTC CASSFPGQDIQGYTF